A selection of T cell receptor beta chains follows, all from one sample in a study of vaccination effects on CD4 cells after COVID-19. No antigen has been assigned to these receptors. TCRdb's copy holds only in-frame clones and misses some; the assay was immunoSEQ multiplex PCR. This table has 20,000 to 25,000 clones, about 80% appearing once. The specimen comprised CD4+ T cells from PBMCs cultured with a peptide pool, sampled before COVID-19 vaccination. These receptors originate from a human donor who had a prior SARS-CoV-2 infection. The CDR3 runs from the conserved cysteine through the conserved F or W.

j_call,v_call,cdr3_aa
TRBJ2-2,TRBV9,CASSSGPGTRGELFF
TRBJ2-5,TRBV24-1,CATSDLLQGQETQYF
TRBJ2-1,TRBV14,CASSQEQRVTYNEQFF
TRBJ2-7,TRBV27,CASSPGQVDGRHEQYF
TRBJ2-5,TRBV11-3,CASSLDRAETQYF
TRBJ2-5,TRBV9,CASSVAASGETQYF
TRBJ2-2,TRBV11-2,CASSLSSANTGELFF
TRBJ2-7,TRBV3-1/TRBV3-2,CASSPAGFYEQYF
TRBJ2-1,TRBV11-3,CASSFGGFQFF
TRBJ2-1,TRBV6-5,CASSLVQGSGNEQFF
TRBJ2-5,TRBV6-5,CASSQDFQETQYF
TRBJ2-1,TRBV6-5,CASRTGNPFNEQFF
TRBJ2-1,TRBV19,CASSLQPSSYNEQFF
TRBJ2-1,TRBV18,CASSPGLAVNNEQFF
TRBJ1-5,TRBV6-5,CASRPRVGGPQHF
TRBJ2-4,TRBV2,CASSGRDGAWSAKNIQYF
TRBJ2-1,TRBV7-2,CASSLVLAGGYEQFF
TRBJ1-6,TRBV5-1,CASSEGQGAYSPLHF
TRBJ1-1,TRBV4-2,CASSHIRGTGVPRGRRVNTEAFF
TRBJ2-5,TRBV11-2,CASSGQGQTIGTQYF
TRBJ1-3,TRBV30,CAWSVAGHSGNTIYF
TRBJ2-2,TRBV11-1,CASSFPGRTGELFF
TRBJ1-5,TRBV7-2,CASSARDRGQPQHF
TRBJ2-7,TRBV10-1,CASSEGRGGLWEQYF
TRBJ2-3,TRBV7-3,CASSPYGGAGGTDTQYF
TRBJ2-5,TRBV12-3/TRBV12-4,CASAQAPETQYF
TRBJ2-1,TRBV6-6,CASSYSWTGGMGEQFF
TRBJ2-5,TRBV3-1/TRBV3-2,CASSQAQGLETQYF
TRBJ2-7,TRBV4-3,CASSQELLLADIYEQYF
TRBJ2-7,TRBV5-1,CASRRDSYEQYF
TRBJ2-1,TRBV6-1,CASSEDRSSYNEQFF
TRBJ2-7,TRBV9,CASSVGAGFYEQYF
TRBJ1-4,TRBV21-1,CASSKLYGAIDNEKLFF
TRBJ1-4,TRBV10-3,CAQIPSPVANEKLFF
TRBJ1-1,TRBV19,CASSIDTNTEAFF
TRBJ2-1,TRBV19,CASSRLAGGSYNEQFF
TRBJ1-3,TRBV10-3,CAIRPDSLRKGNTIYF
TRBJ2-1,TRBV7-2,CASSLDWSYNEQFF
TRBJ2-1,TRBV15,CATRVWSGDNEQFF
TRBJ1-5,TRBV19,CASSRTGGGQPQHF
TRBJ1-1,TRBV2,CASSGEVLAFF
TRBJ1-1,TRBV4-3,CASSQEWGQGLIRAFF
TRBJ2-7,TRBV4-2,CASSQGAGGVYEQYF
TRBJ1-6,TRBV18,CASSGPVGNSPLHF
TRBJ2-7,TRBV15,CATSRDFSDPYEQYF
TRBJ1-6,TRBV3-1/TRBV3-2,CASSQGHPAPLHF
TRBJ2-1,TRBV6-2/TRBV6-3,CASSRWGITNEQFF
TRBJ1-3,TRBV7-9,CASSLDGSPAGNTIYF
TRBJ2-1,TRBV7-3,CASSSLAGGYNEQFF
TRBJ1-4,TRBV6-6,CASSYGRTATNEKLFF
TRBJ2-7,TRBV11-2,CASSGHWRGIPYEQYF
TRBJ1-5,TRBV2,CASSEPSQPQHF
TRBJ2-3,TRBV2,CASSDLQGLTDTQYF
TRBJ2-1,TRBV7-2,CASSLQASFGEQFF